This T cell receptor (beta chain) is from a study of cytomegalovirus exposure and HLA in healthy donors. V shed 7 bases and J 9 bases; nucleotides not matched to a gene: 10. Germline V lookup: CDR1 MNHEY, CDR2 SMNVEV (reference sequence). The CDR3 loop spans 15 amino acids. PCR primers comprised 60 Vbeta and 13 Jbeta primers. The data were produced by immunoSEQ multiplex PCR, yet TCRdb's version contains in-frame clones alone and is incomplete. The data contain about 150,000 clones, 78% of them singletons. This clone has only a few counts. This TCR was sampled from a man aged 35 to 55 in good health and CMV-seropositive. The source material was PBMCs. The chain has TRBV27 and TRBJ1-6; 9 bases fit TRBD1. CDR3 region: CASKLSGTGSSPLHF. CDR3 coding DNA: TGTGCCAGCAAGCTCAGTGGGACAGGGAGTTCACCCCTCCACTTT.